This TCR beta chain was recovered during a study of blood T cell repertoires in COVID-19. Study context: Samples taken during acute and convalescent COVID-19 were collected in the United States, Italy and Spain. Sample material is recorded as cDNA or gDNA derived from T cells, B-cell-depleted T cells, or PBMCs.

This clone appeared a single time. In the authors' workflow: Nucleated cell counts were estimated from reference gene primer amplification. The data were produced by immunoSEQ multiplex PCR, yet TCRdb's version contains in-frame clones alone and is incomplete. V and J calls and clone size are those listed in that table; D and trimming were worked out from the DNA. This table has hundreds of thousands of clones, 85% to 90% appearing once. The J segment lost 0 bases and the V segment lost 4 bases, leaving 19 bases of the junction unmatched. The CDR3 runs to 20 residues. Germline V lookup: CDR1 LNHDA, CDR2 SQIVND (reference sequence). Self-reported history from a screening survey and questionnaire set each donor's cohort.

The source is a woman under 40 who had recovered from COVID-19. Sequenced material: PBMCs or T cells enriched from blood (not recorded which). The chain combines TRBV19 with TRBJ2-3; 7 positions match TRBD2. The CDR3 is CASSKREYPFGGRSTDTQYF. The DNA for the CDR3 is TGTGCCAGTAGTAAGCGAGAGTACCCATTCGGCGGGAGAAGCACAGATACGCAGTATTTT. Full variable domain (remainder filled in from reference TRBV19 and TRBJ2-3): DGGITQSPKYLFRKEGQNVTLSCEQNLNHDAMYWYRQDPGQGLRLIYYSQIVNDFQKGDIAEGYSVSREKKESFPLTVTSAQKNPTAFYLCASSKREYPFGGRSTDTQYFGPGTRLTVL.